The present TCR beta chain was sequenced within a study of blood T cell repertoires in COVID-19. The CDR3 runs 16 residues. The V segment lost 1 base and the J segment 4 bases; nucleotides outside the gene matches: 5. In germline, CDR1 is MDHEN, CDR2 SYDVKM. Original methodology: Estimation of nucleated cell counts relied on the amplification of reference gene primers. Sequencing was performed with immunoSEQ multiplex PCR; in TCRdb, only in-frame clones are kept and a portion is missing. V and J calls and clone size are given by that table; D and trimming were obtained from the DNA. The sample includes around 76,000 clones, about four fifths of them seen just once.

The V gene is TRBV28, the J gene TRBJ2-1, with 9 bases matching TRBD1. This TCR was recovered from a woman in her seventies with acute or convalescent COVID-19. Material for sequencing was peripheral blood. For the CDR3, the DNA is TGTGCCAGCAGTTTATCAACAGGGGGCAGGTACAATGAGCAGTTCTTC. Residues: CASSLSTGGRYNEQFF.